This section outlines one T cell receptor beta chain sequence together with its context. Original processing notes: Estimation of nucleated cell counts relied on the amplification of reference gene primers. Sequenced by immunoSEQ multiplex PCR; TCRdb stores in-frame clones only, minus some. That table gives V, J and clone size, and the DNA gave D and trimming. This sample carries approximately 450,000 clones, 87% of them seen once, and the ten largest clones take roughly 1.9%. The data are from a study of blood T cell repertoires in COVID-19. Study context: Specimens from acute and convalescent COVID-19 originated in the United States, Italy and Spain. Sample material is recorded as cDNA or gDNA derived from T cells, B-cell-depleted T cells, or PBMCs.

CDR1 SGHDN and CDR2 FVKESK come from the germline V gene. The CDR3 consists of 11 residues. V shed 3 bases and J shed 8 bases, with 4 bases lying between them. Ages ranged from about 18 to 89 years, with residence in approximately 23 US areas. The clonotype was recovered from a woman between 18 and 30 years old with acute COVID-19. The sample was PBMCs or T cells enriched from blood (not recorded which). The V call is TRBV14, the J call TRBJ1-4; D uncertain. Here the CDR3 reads CASSHAEKLFF. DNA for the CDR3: TGTGCCAGCAGCCATGCGGAAAAACTGTTTTTT.